The 21 T cell receptor beta chains below were found in one sample sequenced in a study of blood T cell repertoires in COVID-19. Clones were read by immunoSEQ multiplex PCR, and TCRdb kept only the in-frame ones, dropping some. The data contain over 150,000 clones, about 88% of them seen just once; the ten biggest clones take up around 1.2%. Input material: peripheral blood. Every receptor here comes from a man between 25 and 39 years old with acute or convalescent COVID-19.

The genes are TRBV3-1 (or the pseudogene TRBV3-2) and TRBJ2-2; D ambiguous. Germline V gives CDR1 LGHDT, CDR2 YNNKEL (reference sequence). The CDR3 runs to 15 residues. Trimming took 2 bases from V and 0 from J, leaving 7 bases between them. The CDR3 here is CASSQQISNTGELFF. The CDR3 nucleotides are TGTGCCAGCAGCCAACAGATTTCGAACACCGGGGAGCTGTTTTTT.

This sequence joins TRBV30 and TRBJ2-1; 12 nucleotides match TRBD2. The J segment lost 5 bases and the V segment lost 7 bases, leaving 12 bases of the junction unmatched. There are 16 residues in the CDR3. Germline values: CDR1 GTSNPN, CDR2 SVGIG (reference sequence). CDR3 nucleotides: TGTGCCTCCCGAAGGGGACTAGCGGGCACTAACAATGAGCAGTTCTTC. Its translation: CASRRGLAGTNNEQFF.

The table lists this clone with a few counts. The chain employs TRBV30 and TRBJ1-1; D may be TRBD1 (5 bases). Trimming took 6 bases from V and 5 from J, leaving 16 bases between them. The CDR3 spans 13 residues. Per germline, CDR1 GTSNPN and CDR2 SVGIG (reference sequence). The CDR3 DNA follows: TGTGCCTGTAGCCCAGGGAGGTGGACTGAAGCTTTCTTT. As protein: CACSPGRWTEAFF.

This clone was seen only once. The chain joins TRBV12-5 to TRBJ1-4; 10 positions match TRBD1. The CDR3 is made up of 17 amino acids. Germline V gene lookup returns CDR1 LGHNT and CDR2 FRNRAP. Trimming took 3 bases from V and 5 from J; bases not matched to a gene: 9. Here the CDR3 reads CASGFGDRGLSNEKLFF. CDR3 DNA sequence: TGTGCTAGTGGTTTTGGGGACAGGGGTCTGTCGAATGAAAAACTGTTTTTT.

This clone was detected only once. The chain employs TRBV5-1 and TRBJ1-2; D is possibly TRBD1 (5 bases). The V gene lost 0 bases and the J gene lost 4 bases, with 13 bases spanning the gap. The CDR3 has 15 residues. CDR1 SGHRS and CDR2 YFSETQ come from the germline V gene. The DNA of the CDR3 is TGCGCCAGCAGCTTGGCCGGGGGTCCTAGCTATGGCTACACCTTC. Its translation: CASSLAGGPSYGYTF.

Details on this clone: Additional DNA sequences in this sample encode the identical CDR3. The V and J genes are TRBV24-1 and TRBJ1-2, with D maybe TRBD1 (6 bases). The CDR3 extends over 12 amino acids. The germline CDR1 and CDR2 sequences are KGHDR and SFDVKD. The V and J ends lost 4 bases and 5 bases respectively, with 7 bases between them. CDR3 DNA sequence: TGTGCCACCAGTGACAGGGGTTATGGCTACACCTTC. Protein sequence: CATSDRGYGYTF.

The J gene is TRBJ1-3, the V gene TRBV6-5; TRBD1 agrees at 10 bases. Trimming cost V 7 bases and J 4 bases; bases outside gene matches: 4. CDR3 length: 14 amino acids. CDR1 and CDR2 (germline): MNHEY, SVGAGI. As DNA, the CDR3 is TGTGCCAGCAAATGGGGACAGGGGGGAAACACCATATATTTT. It codes for CASKWGQGGNTIYF.

The chain has TRBV19 and TRBJ1-1; TRBD1 matches at 7 bases. With V trimmed by 5 bases and J by 7 bases, 7 bases remained unmatched. Germline CDR1 and CDR2: LNHDA and SQIVND (reference sequence). This CDR3 comprises 13 residues. CDR3 nucleotide sequence: TGTGCCAGTAGTCTGGACAGGTTGGGTGAAGCTTTCTTT. As protein: CASSLDRLGEAFF.

The chain uses TRBV3-1 (or the pseudogene TRBV3-2) and TRBJ1-1; possible D gene TRBD1, 6 bases. The CDR3 runs 14 residues. Per the germline V gene, CDR1 is LGHDT and CDR2 is YNNKEL (reference sequence). V gave up 1 base and J gave up 3 bases, with 9 bases separating them. The CDR3 DNA reads TGTGCCAGCAGCCAAGTGGGGGCTGACACTGAAGCTTTCTTT. Translated, it gives CASSQVGADTEAFF.

The V and J genes are TRBV5-4 and TRBJ1-2; maybe TRBD1 (6 bases). Germline-derived CDR1 and CDR2 are SGHNT and YYREEE (reference sequence). The CDR3 runs 14 residues. V shed 3 bases and J shed 7 bases, with 16 bases lying between them. In nucleotides, the CDR3 is TGTGCCAGCAGCTCGGTGGGGGCCTGGGGTGGCTACACCTTC. It yields the protein CASSSVGAWGGYTF.

The chain uses TRBV6-5 and TRBJ1-4, with 10 bases fitting TRBD1. The CDR3 spans 14 residues. The ends lost 6 bases at V and 5 bases at J; junction bases unmatched: 3. CDR1 and CDR2 (germline): MNHEY, SVGAGI. The CDR3 region has the DNA TGTGCCAGCAGCATGGGACAGGGGAATGAAAAACTGTTTTTT. Residues: CASSMGQGNEKLFF.

The rearrangement uses TRBV9 and TRBJ1-2; D is unclear. Trimming removed 0 bases at V and 0 bases at J, with 12 bases between. Germline V gene data show CDR1 as SGDLS and CDR2 as YYNGEE. The CDR3 extends over 16 amino acids. In DNA, the CDR3 is TGTGCCAGCAGCGTAGTAACAGCCGTATCTAACTATGGCTACACCTTC. Protein product: CASSVVTAVSNYGYTF.

The chain recombines TRBV4-1 with TRBJ2-5; 7 nucleotides line up with TRBD1. J lost 3 bases, V lost 0 bases, and 4 bases had no gene match. Germline-derived CDR1 and CDR2 are MGHRA and YSYEKL. The CDR3 has 15 residues. The CDR3 sequence: CASSQEGTEKETQYF. In DNA form, the CDR3 reads TGCGCCAGCAGCCAAGAGGGGACAGAGAAAGAGACCCAGTACTTC.

Points on this clone: The same CDR3 is also encoded by other DNA sequences in this sample. The genes are TRBV28 and TRBJ1-4; D is ambiguous. V lost 5 bases, J lost 8 bases, and 9 bases lay in between. Germline V lookup: CDR1 MDHEN, CDR2 SYDVKM. The CDR3 is 12 residues long. This CDR3 reads CASSLLEEKLFF. Written as DNA, the CDR3 is TGTGCCAGCAGTCTACTCGAGGAAAAACTGTTTTTT.

This clone was picked up a small number of times. CDR3 residues: CASSRGDRAADTQYF. CDR3 bases: TGTGCCAGCAGTCGTGGGGACAGGGCCGCAGATACGCAGTATTTT. The chain combines TRBV5-4 with TRBJ2-3; 9 nucleotides line up with TRBD1. Trimming took 5 bases from V and 4 from J; bases not matched to a gene: 8. The CDR3 has 15 residues. Germline CDR1 and CDR2: SGHNT and YYREEE (reference sequence).

The J gene is TRBJ2-2, the V gene TRBV28; TRBD1 aligns across 7 bases. Germline V gives CDR1 MDHEN, CDR2 SYDVKM. V was clipped by 6 bases and J by 6 bases; unmatched bases: 7. This CDR3 has 14 residues. In DNA, the CDR3 is TGTGCCAGCAGCCACGACAGGGTTTCCGGGGAGCTGTTTTTT. It specifies CASSHDRVSGELFF.

The chain has TRBV28 and TRBJ1-4; D unclear. The CDR3 contains 14 residues. Germline V gives CDR1 MDHEN, CDR2 SYDVKM. V was shortened by 6 bases and J by 8 bases, with 16 bases between the two germline ends. In DNA form, the CDR3 reads TGTGCCAGCAGGAAACTCGAACGGCGGGAAAAACTGTTTTTT. Protein: CASRKLERREKLFF.

V is TRBV11-3 and J is TRBJ1-1, with D perhaps matching TRBD1 (6 bases). Per the germline V gene, CDR1 is SGHNT and CDR2 is YENEEA. The germline V and J ends were trimmed by 3 bases and 4 bases, with 12 bases remaining between them. CDR3 length equals 14 residues. DNA of the CDR3: TGTGCCAGCAGCTTCACAGGGCGCGGCACTGAAGCTTTCTTT. Translated: CASSFTGRGTEAFF.

In its sample, this clone was seen once. The chain joins TRBV28 to TRBJ2-7; 9 bases agree with TRBD1. Per the germline V gene, CDR1 is MDHEN and CDR2 is SYDVKM. The ends lost 5 bases at V and 3 bases at J; junction bases unmatched: 8. This CDR3 region has 15 residues. The chain's CDR3 is CASSASGTGSYEQYF. The DNA for the CDR3 is TGTGCCAGCAGTGCTTCCGGGACAGGGAGCTACGAGCAGTACTTC.

This clone was recorded once. The rearrangement links TRBV7-6 to TRBJ1-3, with D unclear. CDR3 length: 12 residues. Germline V gene sequence: CDR1 SGHVS, CDR2 FNYEAQ. V lost 5 bases and J lost 9, with 11 bases in between. The CDR3 is CASSPGRATIYF. The CDR3 nucleotides read TGTGCCAGCAGCCCGGGGAGGGCCACCATATATTTT.

This chain links TRBV10-3 with TRBJ1-3, with 8 bases identical to TRBD1. J lost 0 bases, V lost 0 bases, and 7 bases had no gene match. This CDR3 is 18 amino acids long. The V gene's germline CDR1 is ENHRY and CDR2 SYGVKD. The CDR3 nucleotides read TGTGCCATCAGTGAGTCGTCTTTGGACAGGGTCTCTGGAAACACCATATATTTT. This gives the protein CAISESSLDRVSGNTIYF.